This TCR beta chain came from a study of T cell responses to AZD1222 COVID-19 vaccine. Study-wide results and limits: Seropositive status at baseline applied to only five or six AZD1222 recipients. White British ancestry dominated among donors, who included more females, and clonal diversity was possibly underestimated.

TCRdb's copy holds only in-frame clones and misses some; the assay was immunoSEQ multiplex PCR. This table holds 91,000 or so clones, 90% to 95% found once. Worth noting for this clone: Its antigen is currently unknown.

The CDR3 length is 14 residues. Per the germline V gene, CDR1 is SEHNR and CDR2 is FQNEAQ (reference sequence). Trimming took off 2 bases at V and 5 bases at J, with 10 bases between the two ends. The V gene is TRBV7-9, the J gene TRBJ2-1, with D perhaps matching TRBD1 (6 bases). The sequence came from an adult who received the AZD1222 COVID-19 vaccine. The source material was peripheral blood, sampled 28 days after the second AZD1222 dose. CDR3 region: CASSLITGHNEQFF. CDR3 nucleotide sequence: TGTGCCAGCAGCTTAATAACAGGGCACAATGAGCAGTTCTTC. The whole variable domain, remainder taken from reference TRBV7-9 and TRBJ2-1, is DTGVSQNPRHKITKRGQNVTFRCDPISEHNRLYWYRQTLGQGPEFLTYFQNEAQLEKSRLLSDRFSAERPKGSFSTLEIQRTEQGDSAMYLCASSLITGHNEQFFGPGTRLTVL.